The subject of this entry is one T cell receptor (beta chain). What this receptor recognizes is not known. Per-base quality was not reported, and no clone a single base away is much larger than it. The data derive from a study of shared clonotypes between healthy human individuals (TCRdb year 2020). A note on the overall study: The cohort included a few men and a couple of women between 18 and 49 years of age. For each donor, CD4 naive and CD4 memory were each run on three plates, CD8 naive on two plates, and CD8 memory on one plate. The study deeply sequenced blood TCR repertoires of about five healthy adults to estimate repertoire size and the extent of clonotype sharing between individuals. Different laboratories and diverse techniques were used to prepare libraries and sequence TCR repertoires, to increase sequencing depth and limit assay-specific biases. Leukapheresis yielded between about 0.9 and 9 billion PBMCs per donor. The investigation overall reported the following: Naive subsets generally had larger estimated clonotype richness than memory subsets. When a few donors were compared, the shared fraction of clonotypes was around 5% for naive CD4, about 4% for naive CD8, roughly 2.5% for memory CD4, and 0.4% for memory CD8. Rarefaction of sorted-subset datasets indicated incomplete sequencing despite the large sequencing depth. The genetic and exposure-history diversity represented was limited by the small number of donors. Clonotypes shared by all four sorted-subset donors showed higher generation probabilities than non-shared clonotypes. Pairwise subsampling indicated that sequencing depth was expected to affect the degree of clonotype sharing among donors. Sampling was restricted to blood, and TCR repertoires in tissue are likely to differ from TCR repertoires in blood.

The donors were healthy, HIV-negative adults who had no recently reported acute infections or vaccinations. Every donor was a Caucasian adult living in Nashville, Tennessee, USA. CD4+ T cells were enriched through magnetic negative selection, after which naive cells were positively selected on CD45RA and the remaining negative fraction served as the memory subset. Blood was obtained by leukapheresis, after which PBMCs were separated by Ficoll-Histopaque density gradient centrifugation and cryopreserved in liquid nitrogen vapor phase. Analytical flow cytometry was used to check the purity and quantity of every magnetically sorted T cell population. Genomic DNA was isolated from each sorted fraction and quantified by UV absorbance on a Nanodrop 2000c. The germline V gene (reference sequence) yields GTSNPN for CDR1 and SVGIG for CDR2. The junction shows trimming of 3 bases on V and 5 bases on J, and the gene matches do not reach 10 bases of it. Measured from the cysteine to the phenylalanine, the CDR3 is 14 residues long. This entry keeps only the CDR3 DNA: 42 bases, framed from base 1.

Using the deep immunoSEQ assay, multiplex PCR amplified TCR CDR3 regions from genomic DNA. For each cell subset, the extracted genomic DNA was distributed evenly across all wells of several immunoSEQ 96-well plates, and each plate served as one replicate. For sorted subsets, each replicate PCR was loaded with approximately 200 ng genomic DNA, equivalent to 32,000 or so T cell genomes. The purified libraries were quantified using a Qubit 3.0 fluorometer, sized with a Bioanalyzer 2100, and then quantified again using the KAPA Library Quantification kit. Every immunoSEQ 96-well plate was sequenced on a separate single-read 150-cycle Illumina NextSeq 550 flow cell. Per the authors' processing: Because the immunoSEQ output held only junctional sequences and lacked quality scores, the filtering could not match the filtering applied to full-length reads. To assign V/J genes and CDR3, sequences were annotated using PyIR, a Python wrapper for IgBLAST v1.9, with IMGT germline references. Any read was removed if the V/J assignment was weak (E-value above 1e-6), the CDR3 was missing, or the read contained stop codons, out-of-frame junctions, or ambiguous translated residues. A V3J clonotype was defined by an identical inferred V gene, J gene, and CDR3 amino acid sequence. To compute the percentage overlap between repertoires, the number of shared unique clonotypes was divided by the size of the smaller repertoire. RTK rarefaction, the Chao1 estimator, and Recon v2.1 estimates of unobserved clonotypes were used to assess repertoire richness. OLGA was used to compute generation probabilities for all TCRbeta clonotypes that the gDNA method yielded from a few donors. TCRdb stores this immuneACCESS table with in-frame sequences only. Part of the clones is absent; in the studies checked, under half of the shortfall reflects unresolved V genes, and no reason is known for the rest. V, J and clone size reflect that table, while D and trimming were determined from the DNA. This sample has approximately 500,000 clones in its table, and 90% to 97% of those were observed once. The ten largest clonotypes hold about 0.057% of the sample.

The rearrangement joined TRBV30 to TRBJ2-7; the central 7 bases match TRBD1. This sequence originates from a woman in her thirties in good health. The sample consisted of naive CD4+ T cells sorted from blood. The meaning of the sample's cell subset or site label: CD45RA+ positively selected. The CDR3 protein is CAWRGDRDSHEQYF. The nucleotides read TGTGCCTGGAGGGGAGACCGGGACAGTCACGAGCAGTACTTC.